The 30 T cell receptor beta chains below all came from one sample that was sequenced in a study of T-cell reconstitution after alpha-beta-depleted transplantation in children. Unique molecular identifiers were incorporated during preparation of the TCRbeta library. TCRdb redid the calling of the PCR reads with MiXCR, one entry per CDR3 protein. The data hold 170,000 or so distinct CDR3 sequences, with around 7% observed a single time. The source was PBMCs from the stem cell graft donor, collected from the stem cell graft. Receptors were obtained from a human donor who donated a stem cell graft to a child with Wiskott-Aldrich syndrome.

This clonotype has more than one count but fewer than ten. This chain connects TRBV20-1 to TRBJ2-5; 14 bases line up with TRBD2. The CDR3 has 16 amino acids. CDR1 is DFQATT, CDR2 SNEGSKA, per germline (reference sequence). V trimming: 1 base; J trimming: 2 bases; junction bases outside the gene matches: 3. The CDR3 DNA reads as TGCAGTGCTAGAGGGAGACTAGCGGGAGGGCAAGAGACCCAGTACTTC. Protein: CSARGRLAGGQETQYF.

The V and J genes are TRBV19 and TRBJ1-5; D is unclear. Trimming shortened V by 6 bases and J by 2 bases, and 5 bases separated the two germline ends. CDR1 is LNHDA, CDR2 SQIVND, per germline (reference sequence). This CDR3 has 12 amino acids. In DNA, the CDR3 is TGTGCCAGTAGATACGGCAATCAGCCCCAGCATTTT. Translating gives CASRYGNQPQHF.

This clonotype was seen at least ten times. V is TRBV11-1 and J is TRBJ2-2; D is unresolved. Trimming took 7 bases from V and 1 from J, leaving 4 bases between them. There are 12 residues in the CDR3. The germline CDR1 and CDR2 sequences are SGHAT and FQDESV (reference sequence). In DNA form, the CDR3 reads TGTGCCAGCACCTGGAACACCGGGGAGCTGTTTTTT. As protein: CASTWNTGELFF.

The table lists this clonotype with many counts. The chain employs TRBV6-5 and TRBJ2-7; perhaps D is TRBD1 or TRBD2 (5 bases each). Germline V lookup: CDR1 MNHEY, CDR2 SVGAGI. Trimming took off 2 bases at V and 5 bases at J, with 16 bases between the two ends. The CDR3 sequence is 15 residues long. CDR3 DNA: TGTGCCAGCAGTTACACCGGGACCGCCGGGAACGAGCAGTACTTC. This sequence encodes CASSYTGTAGNEQYF.

Many counts were recorded for this clonotype. The chain links TRBV12-3 or TRBV12-4 to TRBJ2-5; the match to TRBD2 covers 13 bases. The CDR3 extends over 17 amino acids. J was trimmed by 5 bases and V by 7 bases; bases with no gene match: 13. This chain's CDR3 is CASTSLGTSGEVETQYF. In DNA form, the CDR3 reads TGTGCCAGCACCTCCCTTGGGACTAGCGGGGAAGTGGAGACCCAGTACTTC.

A remark on this clonotype: A clone one base away is much larger, so this may be a read error. The chain uses TRBV27 and TRBJ2-1, with 7 bases lining up with TRBD1. Trimming took 6 bases from V and 3 from J; bases not matched to a gene: 8. Germline V CDR1 and CDR2: MNHEY, SMNVEV (reference sequence). The CDR3 is made up of 15 amino acids. CDR3: CASRRQGMDYNEQFF. In DNA form, the CDR3 reads TGTGCCAGCAGGCGACAGGGTATGGACTACAATGAGCAGTTCTTC.

The sample holds many counts of this clonotype. The chain combines TRBV29-1 with TRBJ2-1; 10 bases line up with TRBD1. Unmatched junction bases numbered 9, after V lost 7 bases and J lost 6 bases. From germline, CDR1 is SQVTM and CDR2 ANQGSEA. CDR3 length equals 14 residues. CDR3 amino acids: CSALRDRGINEQFF. The CDR3 nucleotides read TGCAGCGCCCTCCGGGACAGGGGTATCAATGAGCAGTTCTTC.

This clonotype has a count of ten or more. This chain connects TRBV27 to TRBJ1-6; no definite D call. Germline V gives CDR1 MNHEY, CDR2 SMNVEV (reference sequence). The CDR3 loop spans 14 amino acids. V shed 6 bases and J shed 10 bases, with 16 bases lying between them. CDR3 sequence (DNA): TGTGCCAGCAGGATTAGGGCCTACGAATCACCCCTCCACTTT. Amino acid sequence: CASRIRAYESPLHF.

The V gene is TRBV11-1, the J gene TRBJ2-3; 9 nucleotides agree with TRBD2. This CDR3 region has 18 residues. Germline V CDR1 and CDR2: SGHAT, FQDESV (reference sequence). The ends lost 5 bases at V and 1 base at J; junction bases unmatched: 13. The CDR3 nucleotides are TGTGCCAGCAGCGGGTTTTACGAGCGGGAGGACCGCACAGATACGCAGTATTTT. This encodes CASSGFYEREDRTDTQYF.

This clonotype was seen repeatedly, ten times or more. This chain joins TRBV14 and TRBJ2-1; 7 nucleotides align to TRBD1. Trimming removed 1 base from V and 0 bases from J; junction bases left unmatched: 9. This CDR3 contains 18 residues. CDR1 is SGHDN and CDR2 is FVKESK in the germline V gene. The CDR3 DNA reads as TGTGCCAGCAGCCAAGCTTCTCTGACAGGGACCTCCTACAATGAGCAGTTCTTC. This encodes CASSQASLTGTSYNEQFF.

This clonotype turned up a few times. This chain links TRBV7-9 with TRBJ2-6; perhaps D is TRBD1 or TRBD2 (5 bases each). V lost 0 bases to trimming and J lost 4 bases, with 13 bases between them. Germline V CDR1 and CDR2: SEHNR, FQNEAQ (reference sequence). This CDR3 comprises 17 residues. The CDR3 nucleotides read TGTGCCAGCAGCTTAGCTTCCGGGGCCCGGGGGGCCAACGTCCTGACTTTC. Protein product: CASSLASGARGANVLTF.

The sample holds many counts of this clonotype. The chain carries TRBV25-1 and TRBJ2-1; 9 bases align to TRBD2. This CDR3 spans 15 amino acids. The trim removed 3 bases at V and 8 bases at J, leaving 8 bases unmatched. Germline values: CDR1 MGHDK, CDR2 SYGVNS. CDR3 in amino acids: CASSELRGGFDEQFF. The DNA for the CDR3 is TGTGCCAGCAGTGAGCTGCGGGGGGGGTTTGATGAGCAGTTCTTC.

The table lists this clonotype with a few counts. The V gene is TRBV10-3, the J gene TRBJ2-5; no firm D call. The V gene's germline CDR1 is ENHRY and CDR2 SYGVKD. This CDR3 is 13 amino acids long. Trimming left V 2 bases short and J 2 bases short, with 6 bases between. The CDR3 loop is CAISEPQQETQYF. The DNA for the CDR3 is TGTGCCATCAGTGAGCCCCAGCAAGAGACCCAGTACTTC.

This clonotype has at least ten counts. The CDR3 here is CATSVGGNQETQYF. The DNA for the CDR3 is TGTGCCACCAGTGTGGGGGGAAACCAAGAGACCCAGTACTTC. This chain connects TRBV24-1 to TRBJ2-5, with D perhaps TRBD2 (6 bases). CDR3 length: 14 residues. V lost 5 bases, J lost 0 bases, and 9 bases lay in between. CDR1 KGHDR and CDR2 SFDVKD come from the germline V gene.

For the CDR3, the DNA is TGTGCCAGCAGCGCAGTAGGGGGTGGGAACACTGAAGCTTTCTTT. It translates to CASSAVGGGNTEAFF. The V gene is TRBV9, the J gene TRBJ1-1, with D perhaps matching TRBD1 (6 bases). Trimming left V 3 bases short and J 1 base short, with 13 bases between. This CDR3 has 15 residues. Per germline, CDR1 SGDLS and CDR2 YYNGEE.

This clonotype was picked up many times. The rearrangement joins TRBV15 to TRBJ2-1, with no clear D. The CDR3 loop spans 14 amino acids. Per the germline V gene, CDR1 is LNHNV and CDR2 is YYDKDF (reference sequence). V dropped 0 bases and J dropped 9 bases, with 12 bases sitting between them. In nucleotides, the CDR3 is TGTGCCACCAGCAGAGATCGGAGTTTTCTTGAGCAGTTCTTC. Encoded protein: CATSRDRSFLEQFF.

This clonotype was recorded many times. This chain joins TRBV9 and TRBJ1-4; tentatively, D is TRBD1 (6 bases). The length of the CDR3 is 15 residues. Germline V gives CDR1 SGDLS, CDR2 YYNGEE. V lost 4 bases and J 2 bases, leaving 12 bases between the germline ends. For the CDR3, the DNA is TGTGCCAGCAGCTCTACAGGGAGCACTAATGAAAAACTGTTTTTT. Its translation: CASSSTGSTNEKLFF.

This clonotype was counted ten times or more. The chain uses TRBV5-5 and TRBJ2-1, with 8 nucleotides matching TRBD2. V lost 1 base and J lost 6; bases outside the gene matches: 12. The CDR3 is 17 amino acids. Germline V gene sequence: CDR1 SGHKS, CDR2 YYEKEE (reference sequence). In DNA, the CDR3 is TGTGCCAGCAGCTTGCGGGCACGGCGGGGGGATCCCAATGAGCAGTTCTTC. Its translation is CASSLRARRGDPNEQFF.

In its sample, this clonotype was seen many times. For the CDR3, the DNA is TGTGCCAGCAGCCAGGAACAGGGCAACGGCTACACCTTC. Its protein product is CASSQEQGNGYTF. V gene TRBV3-1 combines with J gene TRBJ1-2; weak D call: TRBD1 (6 bases). CDR3 length: 13 amino acids. Germline loops: CDR1 LGHDT, CDR2 YNNKEL (reference sequence). V gave up 3 bases and J gave up 8 bases, with 13 bases separating them.

This clonotype was recorded at least ten times. The chain combines TRBV20-1 with TRBJ1-1, with 9 positions matching TRBD1. Germline V CDR1 and CDR2: DFQATT, SNEGSKA (reference sequence). Trimming at V came to 1 base and at J to 0 bases, leaving 6 bases not matched to a gene. The CDR3 consists of 16 residues. The CDR3 DNA sequence: TGCAGTGCTAGAGGGGACAGGGAAAGAATGAACACTGAAGCTTTCTTT. The encoded protein is CSARGDRERMNTEAFF.

This clonotype was counted only a few times. The chain combines TRBV6-2 or TRBV6-3 with TRBJ2-1; D uncertain. The CDR3 totals 13 residues. The germline CDR1 and CDR2 sequences are MNHEY and SVGEGT. V lost 6 bases and J lost 8, with 14 bases in between. The CDR3 nucleotides are TGTGCCAGCAGCCCCCCCAATCCTCATGAGCAGTTCTTC. Residues: CASSPPNPHEQFF.

This clonotype has a count of ten or more. The J gene is TRBJ1-5, the V gene TRBV25-1; a weak D match, TRBD1 (5 bases). This CDR3 has 15 residues. V was trimmed by 2 bases and J by 3 bases, leaving 11 bases between them. The germline gives CDR1 MGHDK, CDR2 SYGVNS. The CDR3 is CASSEGVGVNQPQHF. The CDR3 bases are TGTGCCAGCAGTGAAGGGGTAGGGGTCAATCAGCCCCAGCATTTT.

This clonotype was observed at least ten times. The CDR3 sequence: CATSRGGTDTQYF. The CDR3 DNA reads TGTGCCACCAGCAGAGGTGGGACAGATACGCAGTATTTT. V is TRBV15 and J is TRBJ2-3; D call uncertain. CDR1 LNHNV and CDR2 YYDKDF come from the germline V gene (reference sequence). Trimming took off 1 base at V and 3 bases at J, with 5 bases between the two ends. CDR3 length: 13 amino acids.

This clonotype came up a few times. V gene TRBV14 combines with J gene TRBJ2-1; 9 nucleotides line up with TRBD1. Germline V CDR1 and CDR2: SGHDN, FVKESK. The J segment lost 7 bases and the V segment lost 0 bases, leaving 16 bases of the junction unmatched. The CDR3 covers 19 residues. The CDR3 here is CASSQDQGFTGGRSNEQFF. As DNA, the CDR3 is TGTGCCAGCAGCCAAGACCAAGGGTTTACAGGGGGCAGGAGTAATGAGCAGTTCTTC.

V usage is TRBV30 and J usage is TRBJ2-1; perhaps TRBD2 as D (6 bases). CDR1 and CDR2 (germline): GTSNPN, SVGIG (reference sequence). The CDR3 contains 11 residues. V was shortened by 7 bases and J by 13 bases, with 17 bases between the two germline ends. CDR3 loop: CALPGLGKQFF. CDR3 DNA: TGTGCCTTGCCGGGACTCGGAAAACAGTTCTTC.

This clonotype has at least ten counts. The chain recombines TRBV10-3 with TRBJ1-6, with TRBD1 identical over 8 bases. The CDR3 is 14 residues long. Germline loops: CDR1 ENHRY, CDR2 SYGVKD. The ends lost 11 bases at V and 6 bases at J; junction bases unmatched: 9. CDR3 DNA: TGTGCCGGATCCGGGACAGGAGTTAATTCACCCCTCCACTTT. Protein sequence: CAGSGTGVNSPLHF.

This clonotype was counted at least ten times. Here the CDR3 reads CASSSQEGTEAFF. CDR3 in DNA: TGTGCCAGCAGCTCCCAGGAAGGCACTGAAGCTTTCTTT. The chain couples TRBV7-9 to TRBJ1-1; D gene uncertain. V lost 4 bases and J 4 bases, leaving 10 bases between the germline ends. The germline V gene encodes CDR1 SEHNR and CDR2 FQNEAQ (reference sequence). The CDR3 contains 13 residues.

This clonotype was observed at least ten times. The chain links TRBV24-1 to TRBJ1-2, with D unresolved. Per germline, CDR1 KGHDR and CDR2 SFDVKD. CDR3 length equals 15 residues. V was trimmed by 1 base and J by 9 bases, leaving 17 bases between them. The CDR3 DNA reads TGTGCCACCAGTGATTTCCCGTCCCGGCAGAACAGCTACACCTTC. This translates into CATSDFPSRQNSYTF.

This clonotype was picked up many times. The rearrangement uses TRBV20-1 and TRBJ1-1; tentative D call: TRBD1 (5 bases). The CDR3 totals 14 residues. V was pared by 6 bases and J by 0 bases, with 14 bases between. Germline lookup yields CDR1 DFQATT and CDR2 SNEGSKA (reference sequence). CDR3 region: CSAAGGRMNTEAFF. CDR3 DNA: TGCAGTGCGGCGGGGGGGAGGATGAACACTGAAGCTTTCTTT.

This clonotype was observed many times. The chain couples TRBV5-1 to TRBJ2-2; D is possibly TRBD1 (5 bases). Per germline, CDR1 SGHRS and CDR2 YFSETQ. CDR3 size: 13 residues. Trimming took off 5 bases at V and 5 bases at J, with 10 bases between the two ends. The CDR3 region is CASSGARTGELFF. The CDR3 nucleotides are TGCGCCAGCAGTGGGGCGCGGACCGGGGAGCTGTTTTTT.